This TCR beta chain was retrieved from a study of shared clonotypes between healthy human individuals. General study points: The study found lower generation probabilities in non-shared clonotypes than in those shared by all four donors.

About this clone itself: The antigen is undetermined.

Clones were read by immunoSEQ multiplex PCR, and TCRdb kept only the in-frame ones, dropping some. The sample contains about 2 million clones, 95% of which appear only once. Healthy and HIV-negative, the adult donors had no recent acute infections or vaccinations. Germline V gives CDR1 SGHRS, CDR2 YFSETQ. V lost 6 bases and J lost 3, with 19 bases in between. CDR3 length: 16 residues. The clonotype was recovered from a man between 18 and 29 years old in good health. The sequencing input was naive CD4+ T cells sorted from blood. Sample subset: CD45RA+ positively selected. The gene calls are TRBV5-1 and TRBJ2-1; a weak D match, TRBD2 (5 bases). DNA for the CDR3: TGCGCCAGCACCCCCACCTCGAGGGCCTTCTACAATGAGCAGTTCTTC. Encoded protein: CASTPTSRAFYNEQFF. Together with reference TRBV5-1 and TRBJ2-1, the CDR3 gives the full variable domain: KAGVTQTPRYLIKTRGQQVTLSCSPISGHRSVSWYQQTPGQGLQFLFEYFSETQRNKGNFPGRFSGRQFSNSRSEMNVSTLELGDSALYLCASTPTSRAFYNEQFFGPGTRLTVL.